A selection of T cell receptor beta chains follows, all from one sample in a study of CD8 T cells in Susac syndrome. In TCRdb, the immunoSEQ multiplex PCR reads were re-called with MiXCR into one record per CDR3 protein. Among 95,000 to 150,000 distinct CDR3 sequences listed, around 94% were seen once. Sequencing input: CD8+ T cells from PBMCs. The receptors shown here come from a human donor with Susac syndrome. Each CDR3 is given with its conserved first and last residue. The order of the fields is J gene, clone size, D gene, V gene, CDR3 protein, CDR3 DNA. D genes are given only for firm matches. For some rows the clone size is stated as once, few or many, or as a class when expanded; others skip it.

TRBJ2-1 . TRBD1 TRBV29-1 CSVGGGGDEQFF TGCAGCGTTGGAGGGGGCGGAGATGAGCAGTTCTTC
TRBJ1-5 . . TRBV6-2/TRBV6-3 CASSYRSSNQPQHF TGTGCCAGCAGTTACCGTAGTAGCAATCAGCCCCAGCATTTT
TRBJ1-1 . TRBD1 TRBV4-2 CASSQDQGGTEAFF TGTGCCAGCAGCCAAGACCAGGGGGGGACTGAAGCTTTCTTT
TRBJ1-5 once TRBD1 TRBV29-1 CSVEDQTGNQPQHF TGCAGCGTTGAAGATCAGACAGGGAATCAGCCCCAGCATTTT
TRBJ2-2 . . TRBV9 CASSPGAGELFF TGTGCCAGCAGCCCGGGGGCCGGGGAGCTGTTTTTT
TRBJ1-5 . . TRBV30 CAWSVYEQPQHF TGTGCCTGGAGTGTATACGAGCAGCCCCAGCATTTT
TRBJ1-1 . . TRBV11-2 CASSLDRRFMNTEAFF TGTGCCAGCAGCTTAGACAGAAGGTTCATGAACACTGAAGCTTTCTTT
TRBJ2-7 . TRBD1 TRBV4-3 CASSLGTGWTYEQYF TGCGCCAGCAGCCTTGGGACAGGGTGGACCTACGAGCAGTACTTC
TRBJ2-6 . . TRBV5-1 CASSLGSGANVLTF TGCGCCAGCAGCTTGGGCTCTGGGGCCAACGTCCTGACTTTC
TRBJ2-3 once . TRBV3-1 CASSQDGSSTDTQYF TGTGCCAGCAGCCAAGACGGTAGCAGCACAGATACGCAGTATTTT
TRBJ2-1 . TRBD1 TRBV7-2 CASSVIGGNWGNEQFF TGTGCCAGCAGCGTAATAGGGGGCAATTGGGGCAATGAGCAGTTCTTC
TRBJ2-3 . . TRBV9 CASSVGRDTSSTDTQYF TGTGCCAGCAGCGTAGGAAGGGACACCTCAAGCACAGATACGCAGTATTTT
TRBJ1-1 . . TRBV4-1 CASSQGLLRVNTEAFF TGCGCCAGCAGCCAAGGTCTTCTCAGGGTGAACACTGAAGCTTTCTTT
TRBJ1-1 . TRBD1 TRBV24-1 CATSDDRDRDRTEAFF TGTGCCACCAGTGATGACCGGGACAGGGACCGGACTGAAGCTTTCTTT
TRBJ2-5 . . TRBV6-4 CASSEGGGAQETQYF TGTGCCAGCAGTGAAGGAGGTGGGGCCCAAGAGACCCAGTACTTC
TRBJ2-5 . . TRBV12-3/TRBV12-4 CASRLARETQYF TGTGCCAGCAGGCTAGCTCGGGAGACCCAGTACTTC
TRBJ2-7 . TRBD1 TRBV19 CASSIGGTDGYEQYF TGTGCCAGTAGTATAGGAGGGACAGATGGCTACGAGCAGTACTTC
TRBJ2-3 . . TRBV7-3 CASSLTPYASTDTQYF TGTGCCAGCAGCTTAACCCCCTATGCAAGCACAGATACGCAGTATTTT
TRBJ2-5 . TRBD1 TRBV20-1 CSAIPGTGAPEQETQYF TGCAGTGCTATCCCCGGGACAGGGGCCCCCGAGCAAGAGACCCAGTACTTC
TRBJ2-7 . . TRBV9 CASSPAESGPYEQYF TGTGCCAGCAGCCCGGCGGAAAGCGGGCCCTACGAGCAGTACTTC
TRBJ1-2 . TRBD1 TRBV4-1 CASSDYPGQNGGYTF TGCGCCAGCAGCGATTACCCGGGACAGAATGGTGGCTACACCTTC
TRBJ2-7 . . TRBV27 CASSANGEYEQYF TGTGCCAGCAGTGCCAACGGGGAGTACGAGCAGTACTTC
TRBJ2-7 . . TRBV20-1 CSASRKARLYEQYF TGCAGTGCTAGCAGGAAGGCCAGACTCTACGAGCAGTACTTC
TRBJ2-5 . TRBD2 TRBV13 CASSPPVGGGDQETQYF TGTGCCAGCAGCCCCCCAGTGGGCGGGGGAGACCAAGAGACCCAGTACTTC
TRBJ2-1 . TRBD1 TRBV29-1 CSGGQGEHNEQFF TGCAGCGGTGGACAGGGAGAACACAATGAGCAGTTCTTC
TRBJ1-2 . TRBD1 TRBV29-1 CSVPGTGDGYTF TGCAGCGTACCCGGGACAGGGGATGGCTACACCTTC
TRBJ2-5 . . TRBV12-3/TRBV12-4 CASSLVSGSETQYF TGTGCCAGCAGTTTAGTGTCGGGTTCAGAGACCCAGTACTTC
TRBJ2-7 . TRBD1 TRBV5-4 CASSSPGQEFRDEQYF TGTGCCAGCAGCAGTCCGGGACAGGAGTTTAGGGACGAGCAGTACTTC
TRBJ2-3 . TRBD2 TRBV27 CASSEAGGYGTQYF TGTGCCAGCAGTGAAGCGGGGGGATATGGTACGCAGTATTTT
TRBJ2-3 once TRBD1 TRBV7-3 CASSLDRGRTDTQYF TGTGCCAGCAGCTTGGACAGGGGGAGAACAGATACGCAGTATTTT
TRBJ2-7 . . TRBV15 CATSRGGGTVYEQYF TGTGCCACCAGCAGAGGTGGAGGGACAGTCTACGAGCAGTACTTC
TRBJ1-2 once . TRBV20-1 CSASYGSGGYGYTF TGCAGTGCTAGTTATGGGAGTGGAGGCTATGGCTACACCTTC
TRBJ1-2 once TRBD1 TRBV7-9 CASRGEDRGTYGYTF TGTGCCAGCAGGGGGGAGGACAGGGGAACGTATGGCTACACCTTC
TRBJ2-5 . . TRBV29-1 CSVEEGRDQETQYF TGCAGCGTTGAAGAGGGGCGCGACCAAGAGACCCAGTACTTC
TRBJ2-7 . . TRBV15 CATSKGTSYEQYF TGTGCCACCAGTAAGGGGACCTCCTACGAGCAGTACTTC
TRBJ2-1 . . TRBV30 CAWSEVRWDYNEQFF TGTGCCTGGAGTGAGGTCAGGTGGGACTACAATGAGCAGTTCTTC
TRBJ2-1 . TRBD1 TRBV5-1 CASSRYDRGSYNEQFF TGCGCCAGCAGCCGATATGACAGGGGCTCCTACAATGAGCAGTTCTTC
TRBJ2-7 . TRBD2 TRBV4-1 CASSQGGGLAPGEQYF TGCGCCAGCAGCCAGGGGGGCGGACTAGCCCCGGGTGAGCAGTACTTC
TRBJ2-7 . . TRBV4-1 CASRPRHEQYF TGCGCCAGCAGGCCGAGACACGAGCAGTACTTC
TRBJ2-1 . TRBD2 TRBV29-1 CSAEGLAGVSYNEQFF TGCAGCGCCGAAGGACTAGCGGGGGTCTCCTACAATGAGCAGTTCTTC
TRBJ2-1 . . TRBV29-1 CSVEGFRGESSYNEQFF TGCAGCGTTGAAGGGTTCCGCGGGGAGTCATCCTACAATGAGCAGTTCTTC
TRBJ2-3 . . TRBV20-1 CSALDRDISTDTQYF TGCAGTGCTCTTGACCGGGACATTAGCACAGATACGCAGTATTTT
TRBJ2-3 . . TRBV10-3 CAISEPGTVSSTDTQYF TGTGCCATCAGTGAGCCGGGGACCGTCTCCTCCACAGATACGCAGTATTTT
TRBJ1-2 . . TRBV9 CASSPDSSVKGYTF TGTGCCAGCAGCCCGGACAGTTCGGTAAAAGGCTACACCTTC
TRBJ2-1 . TRBD2 TRBV4-1 CASSSASGGGSNEQFF TGCGCCAGCAGCTCAGCTAGCGGGGGGGGAAGCAATGAGCAGTTCTTC
TRBJ2-1 . . TRBV29-1 CSVGLVIVHEQFF TGCAGCGTTGGTCTAGTTATCGTCCATGAGCAGTTCTTC
TRBJ2-1 . . TRBV30 CAWSDGRLVLGTNNEQFF TGTGCCTGGAGTGACGGGCGGTTGGTCCTGGGGACGAACAATGAGCAGTTCTTC
TRBJ2-7 . TRBD2 TRBV2 CASKSAGFDEQYF TGTGCCAGCAAATCAGCGGGATTCGACGAGCAGTACTTC
TRBJ2-3 . . TRBV9 CASSEYPGLTDTQYF TGCGCCAGCAGCGAGTATCCGGGGCTCACAGATACGCAGTATTTT
TRBJ1-5 . TRBD1 TRBV6-1 CASSPVTGGAGQPQHF TGTGCCAGCAGTCCCGTGACAGGGGGCGCAGGTCAGCCCCAGCATTTT
TRBJ2-5 . . TRBV7-9 CASSPLPTREYF TGTGCCAGCAGCCCGCTTCCGACACGAGAGTACTTC
TRBJ1-2 . TRBD1 TRBV20-1 CSARGQSNYGYTF TGCAGTGCCAGGGGGCAGTCGAACTATGGCTACACCTTC
TRBJ1-1 . . TRBV7-9 CASSLPENGQNTEAFF TGTGCCAGCAGCCTCCCGGAGAACGGCCAGAACACTGAAGCTTTCTTT
TRBJ2-7 . . TRBV7-6 CASSLEQGYEQYF TGTGCCAGCAGCTTAGAGCAGGGGTACGAGCAGTACTTC